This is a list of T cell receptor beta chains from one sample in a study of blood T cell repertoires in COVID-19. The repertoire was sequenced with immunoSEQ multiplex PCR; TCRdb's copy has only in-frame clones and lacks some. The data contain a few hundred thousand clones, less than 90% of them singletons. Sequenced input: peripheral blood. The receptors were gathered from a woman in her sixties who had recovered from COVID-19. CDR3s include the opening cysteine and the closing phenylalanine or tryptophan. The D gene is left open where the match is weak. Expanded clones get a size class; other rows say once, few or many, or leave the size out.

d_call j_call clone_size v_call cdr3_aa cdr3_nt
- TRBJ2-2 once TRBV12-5 CASGSTGWNTGELFF TGTGCTAGTGGTTCAACAGGTTGGAACACCGGGGAGCTGTTTTTT
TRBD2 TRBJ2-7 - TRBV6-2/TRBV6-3 CASSYSTSGGAEQYF TGTGCCAGCAGTTACTCGACTAGCGGGGGGGCCGAGCAGTACTTC
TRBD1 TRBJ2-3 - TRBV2 CASRMGQLTDTQYF TGTGCCAGCAGGATGGGACAGCTCACAGATACGCAGTATTTT
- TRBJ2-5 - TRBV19 CASSTRRAGTETQYF TGTGCCAGTAGTACCCGAAGGGCAGGGACTGAGACCCAGTACTTC
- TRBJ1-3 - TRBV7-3 CASSLSPGTSGNTIYF TGTGCCAGCAGCTTATCCCCAGGAACCTCTGGAAACACCATATATTTT
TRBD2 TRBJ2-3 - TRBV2 CASRSGGDRDTQYF TGTGCCAGCCGCTCCGGGGGGGACCGAGATACGCAGTATTTT
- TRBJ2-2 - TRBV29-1 CSVGAFTGELFF TGCAGCGTTGGAGCCTTCACCGGGGAGCTGTTTTTT
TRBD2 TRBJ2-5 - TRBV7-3 CASGTSGGKTQYF TGTGCCAGCGGGACTAGCGGGGGAAAGACCCAGTACTTC
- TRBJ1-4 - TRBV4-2 CASSQQAGGTNEKLFF TGTGCCAGCAGCCAACAGGCTGGGGGGACTAATGAAAAACTGTTTTTT
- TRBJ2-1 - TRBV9 CASSGRIRDLSGEQFF TGTGCCAGCAGCGGCCGAATCCGGGATCTGTCGGGAGAGCAGTTCTTC
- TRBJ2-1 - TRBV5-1 CASSLAGDEQFF TGCGCCAGCAGCTTGGCAGGGGATGAGCAGTTCTTC
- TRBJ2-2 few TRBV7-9 CASTVQGQLNTGELFF TGTGCCAGCACCGTTCAAGGACAACTCAACACCGGGGAGCTGTTTTTT
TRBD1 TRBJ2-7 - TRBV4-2 CASSQRQGPYEQYF TGTGCCAGCAGCCAACGACAGGGGCCCTACGAGCAGTACTTC
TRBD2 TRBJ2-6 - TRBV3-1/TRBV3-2 CASSRGLAGSYIRANVLTF TGTGCCAGCAGCCGCGGACTAGCGGGGTCCTACATCCGGGCCAACGTCCTGACTTTC
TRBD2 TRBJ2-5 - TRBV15 CATSREVSGGAVETQYF TGTGCCACCAGCAGAGAGGTTAGCGGGGGGGCCGTAGAGACCCAGTACTTC
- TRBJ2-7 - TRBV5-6 CASSRGVSYEQYF TGTGCCAGCAGCCGGGGAGTCAGCTACGAGCAGTACTTC
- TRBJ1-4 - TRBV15 CATSRERYGNEKLFF TGTGCCACCAGCAGAGAACGGTACGGTAATGAAAAACTGTTTTTT
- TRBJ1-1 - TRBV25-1 CASSQGLTEAFF TGTGCCAGCAGTCAGGGGCTCACTGAAGCTTTCTTT
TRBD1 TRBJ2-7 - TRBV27 CASSPTTGAFYEQYF TGTGCCAGCAGTCCCACGACAGGGGCGTTCTACGAGCAGTACTTC
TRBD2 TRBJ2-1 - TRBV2 CASSETSGGLVNEQFF TGTGCCAGCAGTGAGACTAGCGGGGGGCTAGTAAATGAGCAGTTCTTC
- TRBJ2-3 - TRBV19 CASSIPPVDTQYF TGTGCCAGTAGTATCCCACCAGTGGATACGCAGTATTTT
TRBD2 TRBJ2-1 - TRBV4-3 CASSQEILAGGGRFF TGCGCCAGCAGCCAAGAGATACTAGCGGGGGGTGGGAGGTTCTTC
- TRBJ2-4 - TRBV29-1 CSVEGQDTGRRIF TGCAGCGTTGAAGGGCAGGACACGGGTAGAAGGATCTTC
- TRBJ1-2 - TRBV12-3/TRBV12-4 CASSFGPNYGYTF TGTGCCAGCAGTTTTGGGCCTAACTATGGCTACACCTTC
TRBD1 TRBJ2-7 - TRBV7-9 CASSAPGQGDTYEQYF TGTGCCAGCAGCGCCCCGGGACAGGGTGATACCTACGAGCAGTACTTC
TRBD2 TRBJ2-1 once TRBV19 CASSIVRGAGNEQFF TGTGCCAGTAGTATCGTGCGGGGGGCCGGGAATGAGCAGTTCTTC
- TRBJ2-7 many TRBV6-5 CASSYSELRNEQYF TGTGCCAGCAGTTACTCGGAGCTTCGGAACGAGCAGTACTTC
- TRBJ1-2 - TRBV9 CASSPRGGGDYGYTF TGTGCCAGCAGCCCTCGGGGGGGCGGTGACTATGGCTACACCTTC
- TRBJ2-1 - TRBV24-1 CATSDPSGRGRSNEQFF TGTGCCACCAGTGACCCGAGTGGGCGGGGGCGATCCAATGAGCAGTTCTTC
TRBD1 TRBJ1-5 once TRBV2 CASSVQGLSNQPQHF TGTGCCAGCAGTGTACAGGGGCTTAGCAATCAGCCCCAGCATTTT
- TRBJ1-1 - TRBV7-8 CASSLERGVLAFF TGTGCCAGCAGCTTAGAAAGGGGCGTTCTGGCTTTCTTT
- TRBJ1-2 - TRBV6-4 CAKPVGGYTF TGTGCCAAACCAGTCGGAGGGTACACCTTC
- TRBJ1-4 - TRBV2 CASSARAPGLEKLFF TGTGCCAGCAGTGCCAGGGCCCCGGGTCTTGAAAAACTGTTTTTT